This T cell receptor (beta chain) was found in a study of blood T cell repertoires in COVID-19. Study summary: The United States, Italy and Spain were the sources of the acute and convalescent COVID-19 samples.

In terms of age and location, participants ranged from about 18 to 95 years and lived in 24 US areas. Germline CDR1 KGHSH, CDR2 LQKENI. CDR3 size: 13 residues. Trimming stripped 0 bases from V and 5 bases from J, with 7 bases between. Sequencing used immunoSEQ multiplex PCR; TCRdb keeps in-frame clones, though not all of them. The sample comprises a few hundred thousand clones, roughly 80% of which are singletons, and about 5% rests with the top ten. The sequenced sample was PBMCs or T cells enriched from blood (not recorded which). The source of this sequence is a middle-aged man who had been exposed to COVID-19. V usage is TRBV18 and J usage is TRBJ2-5; D remains ambiguous. The CDR3 protein is CASSPPSMETQYF. DNA for the CDR3: TGTGCCAGCTCACCACCGTCAATGGAGACCCAGTACTTC.